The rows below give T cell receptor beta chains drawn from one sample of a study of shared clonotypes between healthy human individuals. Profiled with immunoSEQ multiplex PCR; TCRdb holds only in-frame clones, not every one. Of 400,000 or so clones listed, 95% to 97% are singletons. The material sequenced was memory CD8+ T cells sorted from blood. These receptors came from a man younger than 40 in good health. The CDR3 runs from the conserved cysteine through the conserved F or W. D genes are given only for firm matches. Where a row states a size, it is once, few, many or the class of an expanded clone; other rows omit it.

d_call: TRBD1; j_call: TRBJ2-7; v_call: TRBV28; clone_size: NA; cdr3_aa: CASRRFVGTGYYEQYF; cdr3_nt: TGTGCCAGCCGACGATTCGTCGGGACAGGGTACTACGAGCAGTACTTC
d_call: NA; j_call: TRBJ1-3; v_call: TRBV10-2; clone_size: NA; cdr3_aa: CASSTGVSGNTIYF; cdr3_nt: TGCGCCAGCAGTACCGGCGTCTCTGGAAACACCATATATTTT
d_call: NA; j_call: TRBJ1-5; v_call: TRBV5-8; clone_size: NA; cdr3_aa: CATVTPGSNQPQHF; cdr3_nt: TGTGCCACCGTTACCCCAGGTAGCAATCAGCCCCAGCATTTT
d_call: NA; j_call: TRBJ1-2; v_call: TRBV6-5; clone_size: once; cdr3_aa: CASSYKGRDGYTF; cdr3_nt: TGTGCCAGCAGTTACAAGGGCCGGGATGGCTACACCTTC
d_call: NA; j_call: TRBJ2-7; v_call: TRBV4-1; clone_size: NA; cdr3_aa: CASSQDPGTTYEQYF; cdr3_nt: TGCGCCAGCAGCCAGGACCCCGGGACAACCTACGAGCAGTACTTC
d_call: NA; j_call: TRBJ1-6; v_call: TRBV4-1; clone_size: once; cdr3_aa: CASSQDKVSPLHF; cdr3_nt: TGCGCCAGCAGCCAAGATAAGGTTTCACCCCTCCACTTT
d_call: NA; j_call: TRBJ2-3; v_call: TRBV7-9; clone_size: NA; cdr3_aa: CASSRARPGGDTDTQYF; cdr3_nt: TGTGCCAGCAGCCGAGCTCGGCCAGGGGGGGACACAGATACGCAGTATTTT
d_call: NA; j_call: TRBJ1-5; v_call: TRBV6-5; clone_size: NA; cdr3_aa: CASSPQGINQPQHF; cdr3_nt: TGTGCCAGCAGTCCCCAGGGGATCAATCAGCCCCAGCATTTT
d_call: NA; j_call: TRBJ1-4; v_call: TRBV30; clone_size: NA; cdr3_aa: CAWSRWQATNEKLFF; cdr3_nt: TGTGCCTGGAGTCGGTGGCAGGCAACTAATGAAAAACTGTTTTTT
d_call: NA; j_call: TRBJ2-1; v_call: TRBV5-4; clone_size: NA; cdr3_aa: CASSRTGNEQFF; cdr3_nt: TGTGCCAGCAGCAGGACTGGCAATGAGCAGTTCTTC
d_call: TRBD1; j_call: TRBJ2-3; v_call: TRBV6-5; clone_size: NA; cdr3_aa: CASSGRQGAVQYF; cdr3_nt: TGTGCCAGCAGTGGTAGACAGGGGGCTGTGCAGTATTTT
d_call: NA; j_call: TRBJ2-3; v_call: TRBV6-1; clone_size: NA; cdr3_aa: CASSESAPPDTQYF; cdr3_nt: TGTGCCAGCAGTGAATCGGCCCCTCCAGATACGCAGTATTTT
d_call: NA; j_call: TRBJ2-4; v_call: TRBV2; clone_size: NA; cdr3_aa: CASRPGQGAKNIQYF; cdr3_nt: TGTGCCAGCAGACCGGGACAAGGCGCCAAAAACATTCAGTACTTC
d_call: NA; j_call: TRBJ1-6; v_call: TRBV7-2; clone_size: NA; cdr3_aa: CASRETTGQRTSPLHF; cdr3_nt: TGTGCCAGCAGGGAAACAACCGGACAGCGGACGTCACCCCTCCACTTT
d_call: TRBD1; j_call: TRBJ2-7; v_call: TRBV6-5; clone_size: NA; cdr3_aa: CASSFGQGGEQYF; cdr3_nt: TGTGCCAGCAGTTTCGGACAGGGGGGCGAGCAGTACTTC
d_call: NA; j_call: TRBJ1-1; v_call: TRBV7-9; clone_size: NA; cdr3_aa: CASSPASGTNTEAFF; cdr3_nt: TGTGCCAGCAGCCCTGCGTCGGGGACGAACACTGAAGCTTTCTTT
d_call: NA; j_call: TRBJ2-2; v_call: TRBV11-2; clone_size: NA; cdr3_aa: CASSLSRAITGELFF; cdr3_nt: TGTGCCAGCAGCCTTAGCCGGGCGATCACCGGGGAGCTGTTTTTT
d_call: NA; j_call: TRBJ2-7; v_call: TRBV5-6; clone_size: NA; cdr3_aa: CASSLTDYEQYF; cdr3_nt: TGTGCCAGCAGCCTTACAGACTACGAGCAGTACTTC
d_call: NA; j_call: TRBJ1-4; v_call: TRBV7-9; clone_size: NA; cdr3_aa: CASSLAPLKKGKLFF; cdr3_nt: TGTGCCAGCAGCTTGGCCCCGCTGAAAAAGGGAAAACTGTTTTTT
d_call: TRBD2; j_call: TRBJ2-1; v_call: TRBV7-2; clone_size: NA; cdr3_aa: CASSLTSGGYNEQFF; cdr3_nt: TGTGCCAGCAGCTTGACTAGCGGCGGGTACAATGAGCAGTTCTTC
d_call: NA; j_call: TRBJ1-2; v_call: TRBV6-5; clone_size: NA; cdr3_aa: CASSQTNYGYTF; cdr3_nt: TGTGCCAGCAGTCAAACTAACTATGGCTACACCTTC
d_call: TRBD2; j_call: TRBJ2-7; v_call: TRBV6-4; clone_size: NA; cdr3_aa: CASSDSITETSGKSYEQYF; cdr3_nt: TGTGCCAGCAGTGACTCGATCACCGAGACTAGCGGGAAGTCCTACGAGCAGTACTTC
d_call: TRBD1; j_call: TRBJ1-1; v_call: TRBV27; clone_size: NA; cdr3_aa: CAPGQGLGDTEAFF; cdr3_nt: TGTGCCCCGGGACAGGGCTTGGGTGACACTGAAGCTTTCTTT
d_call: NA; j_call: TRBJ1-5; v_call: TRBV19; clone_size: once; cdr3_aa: CASSITQGGNQPQHF; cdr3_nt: TGTGCCAGTAGTATAACACAGGGCGGGAATCAGCCCCAGCATTTT
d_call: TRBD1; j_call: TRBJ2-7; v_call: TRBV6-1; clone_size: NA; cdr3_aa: CASSGTGGSYEQYF; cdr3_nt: TGTGCCAGCAGTGGGACAGGGGGCTCCTACGAGCAGTACTTC
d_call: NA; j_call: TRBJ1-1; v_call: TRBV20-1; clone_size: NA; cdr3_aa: CSAGGVSFF; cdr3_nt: TGCAGTGCTGGGGGGGTGTCTTTCTTT
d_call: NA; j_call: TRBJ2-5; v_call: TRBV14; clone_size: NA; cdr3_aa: CASSQGSRTQYF; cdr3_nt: TGTGCCAGCAGCCAAGGGTCGAGAACCCAGTACTTC
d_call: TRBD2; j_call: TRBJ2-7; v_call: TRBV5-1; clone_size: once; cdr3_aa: CASSSSGSYEQYF; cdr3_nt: TGCGCCAGCAGCTCTAGCGGCTCCTACGAGCAGTACTTC
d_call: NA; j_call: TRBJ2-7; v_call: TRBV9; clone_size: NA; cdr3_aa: CASSVSPEQYF; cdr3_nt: TGTGCCAGCAGCGTTAGTCCCGAGCAGTACTTC
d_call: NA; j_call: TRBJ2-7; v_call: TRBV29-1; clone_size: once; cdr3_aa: CSVLGTGAAYEQYF; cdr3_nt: TGCAGCGTTCTTGGAACCGGGGCCGCCTACGAGCAGTACTTC
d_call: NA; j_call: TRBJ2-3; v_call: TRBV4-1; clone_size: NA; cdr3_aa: CASSQEISYGTDTQYF; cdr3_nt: TGCGCCAGCAGCCAAGAAATTAGTTACGGCACAGATACGCAGTATTTT
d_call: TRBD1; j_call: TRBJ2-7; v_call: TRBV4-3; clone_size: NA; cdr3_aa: CASSQGTGIYEQYF; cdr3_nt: TGCGCCAGCAGCCAAGGGACAGGCATCTACGAGCAGTACTTC
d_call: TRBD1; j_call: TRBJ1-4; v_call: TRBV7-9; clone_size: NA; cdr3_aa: CASSPDRANEKLFF; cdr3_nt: TGTGCCAGCAGCCCTGACAGGGCGAATGAAAAACTGTTTTTT
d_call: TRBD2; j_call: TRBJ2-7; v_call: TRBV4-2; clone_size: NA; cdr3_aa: CASSQDHWLAGEQYF; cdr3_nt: TGTGCCAGCAGCCAAGATCATTGGCTAGCGGGCGAGCAGTACTTC
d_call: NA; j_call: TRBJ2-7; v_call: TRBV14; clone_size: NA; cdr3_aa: CASSQVYLYEQYF; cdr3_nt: TGTGCCAGCAGCCAAGTGTATCTTTACGAGCAGTACTTC
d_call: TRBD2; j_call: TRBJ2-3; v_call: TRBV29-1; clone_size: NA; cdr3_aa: CSGRLAGGTDTQYF; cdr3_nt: TGCAGCGGCCGCCTAGCGGGGGGCACAGATACGCAGTATTTT
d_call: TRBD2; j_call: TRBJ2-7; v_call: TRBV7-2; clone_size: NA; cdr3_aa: CASSLGSGSPYEQYF; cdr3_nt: TGTGCCAGCAGCTTAGGGAGCGGGAGTCCCTACGAGCAGTACTTC
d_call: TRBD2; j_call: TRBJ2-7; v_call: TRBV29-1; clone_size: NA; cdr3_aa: CSVVGMGGEQYF; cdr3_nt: TGCAGCGTTGTCGGGATGGGGGGGGAGCAGTACTTC
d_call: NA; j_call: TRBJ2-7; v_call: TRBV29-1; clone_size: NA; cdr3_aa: CSVETGTRAYEQYF; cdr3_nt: TGCAGCGTGGAAACCGGGACAAGGGCCTACGAGCAGTACTTC
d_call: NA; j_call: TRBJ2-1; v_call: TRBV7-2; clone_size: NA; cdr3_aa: CASSLSTNEQFF; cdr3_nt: TGTGCCAGCAGCTTATCCACCAATGAGCAGTTCTTC
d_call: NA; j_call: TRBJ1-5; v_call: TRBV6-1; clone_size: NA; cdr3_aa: CAINWDGDQPQHF; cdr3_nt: TGTGCCATAAATTGGGACGGGGATCAGCCCCAGCATTTT
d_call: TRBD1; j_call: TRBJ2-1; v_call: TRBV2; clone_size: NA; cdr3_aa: CASSENLRDRLTYNEQFF; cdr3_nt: TGTGCCAGCAGTGAAAATTTAAGGGACAGGCTCACCTACAATGAGCAGTTCTTC
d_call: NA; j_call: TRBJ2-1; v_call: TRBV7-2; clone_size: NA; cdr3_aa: CASSLAGTNSYNEQFF; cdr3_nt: TGTGCCAGCAGCTTAGCCGGGACAAACTCCTACAATGAGCAGTTCTTC
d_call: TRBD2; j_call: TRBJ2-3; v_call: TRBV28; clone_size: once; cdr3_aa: CASSFTSGGDTQYF; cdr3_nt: TGTGCCAGCAGTTTCACTAGCGGAGGGGATACGCAGTATTTT
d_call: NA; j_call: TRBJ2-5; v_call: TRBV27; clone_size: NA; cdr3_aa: CASGTRETQYF; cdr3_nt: TGTGCCAGCGGGACTCGGGAGACCCAGTACTTC
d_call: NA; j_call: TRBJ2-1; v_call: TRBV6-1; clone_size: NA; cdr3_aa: CASISTSPNEQFF; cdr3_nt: TGTGCCAGCATTTCGACTAGTCCCAATGAGCAGTTCTTC
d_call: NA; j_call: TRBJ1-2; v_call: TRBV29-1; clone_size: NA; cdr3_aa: CSVEPLGAGDYGYTF; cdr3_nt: TGCAGCGTTGAACCCTTAGGGGCAGGCGACTATGGCTACACCTTC
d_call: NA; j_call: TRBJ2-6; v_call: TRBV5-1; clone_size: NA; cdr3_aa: CASSLSTGANVLTF; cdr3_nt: TGCGCCAGCAGCTTGAGCACCGGGGCCAACGTCCTGACTTTC
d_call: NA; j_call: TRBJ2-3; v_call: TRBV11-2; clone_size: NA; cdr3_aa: CASSPQGITDTQYF; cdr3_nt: TGTGCCAGCAGCCCTCAGGGAATCACAGATACGCAGTATTTT
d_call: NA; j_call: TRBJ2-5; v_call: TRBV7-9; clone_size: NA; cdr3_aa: CASSHPGRGGGETQYF; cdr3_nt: TGTGCCAGCAGCCACCCCGGGAGGGGAGGGGGCGAGACCCAGTACTTC
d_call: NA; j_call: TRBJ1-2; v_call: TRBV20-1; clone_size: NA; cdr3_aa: CRLRDIYGYTF; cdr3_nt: TGCAGACTGAGGGACATCTATGGCTACACCTTC
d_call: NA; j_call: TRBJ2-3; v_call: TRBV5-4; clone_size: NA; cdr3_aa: CASTGDWGTDTQYF; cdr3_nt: TGTGCCAGCACGGGGGACTGGGGCACAGATACGCAGTATTTT
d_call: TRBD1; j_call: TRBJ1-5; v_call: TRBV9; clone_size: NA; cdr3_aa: CASSVTTGSALSGNQPQHF; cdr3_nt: TGTGCCAGCAGCGTTACGACAGGGTCGGCCTTATCGGGCAATCAGCCCCAGCATTTT
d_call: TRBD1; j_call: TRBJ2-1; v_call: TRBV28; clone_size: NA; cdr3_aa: CASSITGALYNEQFF; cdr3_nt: TGTGCCAGCAGTATAACAGGGGCCCTATACAATGAGCAGTTCTTC
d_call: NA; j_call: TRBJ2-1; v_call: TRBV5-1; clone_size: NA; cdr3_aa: CASSVSYNEQFF; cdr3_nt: TGCGCCAGCAGTGTCTCCTACAATGAGCAGTTCTTC
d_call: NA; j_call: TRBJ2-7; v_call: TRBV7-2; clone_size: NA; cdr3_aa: CASSLAQHSEQYF; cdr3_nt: TGTGCCAGCAGCTTGGCACAACATAGCGAGCAGTACTTC
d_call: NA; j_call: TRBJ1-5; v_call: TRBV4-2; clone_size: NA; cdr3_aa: CASSRDNQPQHF; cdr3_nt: TGTGCCAGCAGCCGGGACAATCAGCCCCAGCATTTT